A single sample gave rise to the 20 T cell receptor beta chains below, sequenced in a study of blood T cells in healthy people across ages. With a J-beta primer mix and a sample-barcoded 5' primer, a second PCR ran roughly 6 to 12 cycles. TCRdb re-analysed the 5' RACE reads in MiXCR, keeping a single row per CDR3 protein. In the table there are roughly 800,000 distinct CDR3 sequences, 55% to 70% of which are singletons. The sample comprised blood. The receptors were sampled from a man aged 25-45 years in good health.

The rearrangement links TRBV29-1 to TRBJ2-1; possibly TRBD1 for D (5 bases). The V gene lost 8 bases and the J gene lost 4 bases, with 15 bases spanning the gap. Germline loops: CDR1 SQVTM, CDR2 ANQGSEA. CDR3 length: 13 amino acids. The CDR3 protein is CSSQISGYNEQFF. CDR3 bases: TGCAGCTCTCAGATATCAGGGTACAATGAGCAGTTCTTC.

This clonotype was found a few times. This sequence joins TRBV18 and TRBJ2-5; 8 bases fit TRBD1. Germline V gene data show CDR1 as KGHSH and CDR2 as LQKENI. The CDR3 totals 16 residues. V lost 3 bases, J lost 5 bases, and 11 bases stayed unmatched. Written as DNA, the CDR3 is TGTGCCAGCTCACCTCTCGGCCGTCAGGGGGCGGAGACCCAGTACTTC. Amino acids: CASSPLGRQGAETQYF.

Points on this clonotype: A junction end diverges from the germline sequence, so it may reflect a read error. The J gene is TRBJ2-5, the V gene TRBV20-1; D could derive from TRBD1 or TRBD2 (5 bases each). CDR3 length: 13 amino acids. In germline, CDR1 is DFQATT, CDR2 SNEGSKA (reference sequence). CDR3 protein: CSARLRGQETRYF. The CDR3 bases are TGCAGTGCTAGACTTCGGGGCCAAGAGACCCGGTACTTC.

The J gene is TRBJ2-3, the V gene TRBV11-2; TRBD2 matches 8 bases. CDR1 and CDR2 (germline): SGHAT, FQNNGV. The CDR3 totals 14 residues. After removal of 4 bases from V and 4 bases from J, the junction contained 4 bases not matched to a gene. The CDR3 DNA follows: TGTGCCAGCAGCTGGGGACTAGTCCCAGATACGCAGTATTTT. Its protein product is CASSWGLVPDTQYF.

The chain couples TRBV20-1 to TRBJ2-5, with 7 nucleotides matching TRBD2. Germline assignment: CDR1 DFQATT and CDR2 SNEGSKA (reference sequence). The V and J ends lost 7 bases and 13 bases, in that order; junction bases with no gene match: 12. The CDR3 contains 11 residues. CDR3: CSGGRASGAYF. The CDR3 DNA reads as TGCAGTGGGGGTAGGGCTAGCGGAGCGTACTTC.

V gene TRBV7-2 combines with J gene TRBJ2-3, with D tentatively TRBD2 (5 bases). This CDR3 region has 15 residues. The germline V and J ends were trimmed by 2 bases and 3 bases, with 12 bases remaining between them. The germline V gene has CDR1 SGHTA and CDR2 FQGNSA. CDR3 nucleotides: TGTGCCAGCAGCTTACTTCAGCGGACTACAGATACGCAGTATTTT. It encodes CASSLLQRTTDTQYF.

DNA for the CDR3: TGCAGCGTTTTAAGGGTTTACAGCAATGAGCAGTTCTTC. It specifies CSVLRVYSNEQFF. The V call is TRBV29-1, the J call TRBJ2-1; D call uncertain. The CDR3 has 13 residues. In germline, CDR1 is SQVTM, CDR2 ANQGSEA. V was cut by 5 bases and J by 6 bases, with 14 bases left in between.

The chain's CDR3 is CASSLSSVAGEQFF. The CDR3 coding sequence is TGTGCCAGCAGCTTAAGTAGCGTCGCGGGGGAGCAGTTCTTC. This chain connects TRBV7-3 to TRBJ2-1, with D possibly being TRBD2 (6 bases). Germline CDR1 reads SGHTA; CDR2 reads FQGTGA. The CDR3 loop spans 14 amino acids. Trimming pared 1 base from V and 10 bases from J, leaving 14 bases between.

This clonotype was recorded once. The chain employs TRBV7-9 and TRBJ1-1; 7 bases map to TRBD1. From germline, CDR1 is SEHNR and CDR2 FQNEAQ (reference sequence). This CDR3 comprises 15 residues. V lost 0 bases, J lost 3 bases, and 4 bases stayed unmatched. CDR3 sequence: CASSLAGRGDTEAFF. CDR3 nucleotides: TGTGCCAGCAGCTTAGCAGGCAGGGGGGACACTGAAGCTTTCTTT.

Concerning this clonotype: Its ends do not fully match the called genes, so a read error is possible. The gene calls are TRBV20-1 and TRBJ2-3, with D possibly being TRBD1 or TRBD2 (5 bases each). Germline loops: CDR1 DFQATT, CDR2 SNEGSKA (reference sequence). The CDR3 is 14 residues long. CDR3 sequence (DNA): TGCAGTGCGAGAGGTCCGAGGGGTTCCGATACGCAGTATTTT. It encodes CSARGPRGSDTQYF.

CDR3 nucleotides: TGTGCCAGCAGTGCCCCCGGGTATGGAGAGACCCAGTACTTC. This codes for CASSAPGYGETQYF. This sequence joins TRBV27 and TRBJ2-5, with no clear D. V lost 5 bases and J 4 bases, leaving 14 bases between the germline ends. Germline V gene data show CDR1 as MNHEY and CDR2 as SMNVEV (reference sequence). The CDR3 length is 14 residues.

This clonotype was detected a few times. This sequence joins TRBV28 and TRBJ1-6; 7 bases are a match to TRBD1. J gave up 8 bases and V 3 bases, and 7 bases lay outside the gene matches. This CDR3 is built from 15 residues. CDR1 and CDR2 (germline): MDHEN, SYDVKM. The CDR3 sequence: CASSLPQGDYSPLHF. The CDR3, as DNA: TGTGCCAGCAGTTTGCCCCAGGGGGACTATTCACCCCTCCACTTT. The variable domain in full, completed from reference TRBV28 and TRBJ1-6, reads DVKVTQSSRYLVKRTGEKVFLECVQDMDHENMFWYRQDPGLGLRLIYFSYDVKMKEKGDIPEGYSVSREKKERFSLILESASTNQTSMYLCASSLPQGDYSPLHFGNGTRLTVT.

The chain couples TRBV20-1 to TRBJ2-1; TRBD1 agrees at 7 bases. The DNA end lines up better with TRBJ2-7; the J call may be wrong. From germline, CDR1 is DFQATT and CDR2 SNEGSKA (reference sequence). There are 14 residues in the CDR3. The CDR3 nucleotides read TGCAGTGCTATCGAGGGACAGTCTAACAATGAGCAGTACTTC. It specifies CSAIEGQSNNEQYF.

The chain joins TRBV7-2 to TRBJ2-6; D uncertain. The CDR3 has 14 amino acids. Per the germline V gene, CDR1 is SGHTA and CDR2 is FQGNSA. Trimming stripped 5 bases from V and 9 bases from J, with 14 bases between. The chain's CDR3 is CASSPSADYNVLTF. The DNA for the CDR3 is TGTGCCAGCAGCCCCTCGGCTGATTACAACGTCCTGACTTTC.

CDR3 nucleotides: TGTGCCAGCTCCGACACAAGTCTAGGGGGCGAATACACCGGGGAGCTGTTTTTT. Encoded protein: CASSDTSLGGEYTGELFF. The chain carries TRBV6-1 and TRBJ2-2, with TRBD1 matching 7 bases. Germline V CDR1 and CDR2: MNHNS, SASEGT. Unmatched junction bases numbered 18, after V lost 8 bases and J lost 3 bases. The CDR3 sequence is 18 residues long.

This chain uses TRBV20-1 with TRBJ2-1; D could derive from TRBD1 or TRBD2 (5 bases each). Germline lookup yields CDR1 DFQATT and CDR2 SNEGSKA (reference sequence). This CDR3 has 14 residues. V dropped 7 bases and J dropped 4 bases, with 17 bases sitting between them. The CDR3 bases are TGCAGTGTCCTCGGGGCTACGATTTACAATGAGCAGTTCTTC. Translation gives CSVLGATIYNEQFF.

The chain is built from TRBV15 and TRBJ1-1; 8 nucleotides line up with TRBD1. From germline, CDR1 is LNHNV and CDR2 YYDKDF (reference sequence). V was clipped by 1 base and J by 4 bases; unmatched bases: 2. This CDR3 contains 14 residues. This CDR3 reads CATSRVQGGTEAFF. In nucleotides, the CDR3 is TGTGCCACCAGCAGAGTACAGGGGGGCACTGAAGCTTTCTTT.

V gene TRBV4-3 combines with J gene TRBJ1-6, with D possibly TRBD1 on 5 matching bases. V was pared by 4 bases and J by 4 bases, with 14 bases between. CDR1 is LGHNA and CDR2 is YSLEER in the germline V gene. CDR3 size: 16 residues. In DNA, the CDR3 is TGCGCCAGCAGCCGGCAGGAAAGGGGATATAATTCACCCCTCCACTTT. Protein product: CASSRQERGYNSPLHF.

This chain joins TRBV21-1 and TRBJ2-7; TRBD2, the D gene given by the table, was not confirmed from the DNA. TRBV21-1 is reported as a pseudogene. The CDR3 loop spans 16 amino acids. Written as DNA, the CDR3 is TGTGCCAGCAGCAAAGTCGGCGGGAGGACTTCCTACGAGCAGTACTTC. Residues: CASSKVGGRTSYEQYF.

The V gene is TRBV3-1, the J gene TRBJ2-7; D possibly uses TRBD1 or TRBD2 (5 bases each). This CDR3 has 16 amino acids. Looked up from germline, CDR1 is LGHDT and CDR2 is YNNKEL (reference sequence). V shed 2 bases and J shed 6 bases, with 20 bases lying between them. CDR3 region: CASSQLPGTGNGEQYF. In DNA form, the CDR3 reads TGTGCCAGCAGCCAACTCCCCGGGACCGGTAACGGCGAGCAGTACTTC.